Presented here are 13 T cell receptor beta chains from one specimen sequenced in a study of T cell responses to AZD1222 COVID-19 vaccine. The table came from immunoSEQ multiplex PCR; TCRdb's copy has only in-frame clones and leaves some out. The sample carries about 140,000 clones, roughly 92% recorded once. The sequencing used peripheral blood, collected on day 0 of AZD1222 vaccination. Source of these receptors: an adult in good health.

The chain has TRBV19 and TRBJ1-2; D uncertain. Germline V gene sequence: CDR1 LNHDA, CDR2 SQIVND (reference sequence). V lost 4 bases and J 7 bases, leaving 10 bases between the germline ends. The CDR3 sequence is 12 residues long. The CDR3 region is CASSTDNRGYTF. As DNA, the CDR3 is TGTGCCAGTAGTACCGACAATCGTGGCTACACCTTC.

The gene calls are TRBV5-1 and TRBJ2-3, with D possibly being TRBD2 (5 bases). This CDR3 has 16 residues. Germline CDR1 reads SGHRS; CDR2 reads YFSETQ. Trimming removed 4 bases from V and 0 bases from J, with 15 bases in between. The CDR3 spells CASSRHLRGSTDTQYF. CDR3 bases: TGCGCCAGCAGCCGACATCTACGGGGAAGCACAGATACGCAGTATTTT. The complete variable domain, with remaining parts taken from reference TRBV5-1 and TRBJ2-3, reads KAGVTQTPRYLIKTRGQQVTLSCSPISGHRSVSWYQQTPGQGLQFLFEYFSETQRNKGNFPGRFSGRQFSNSRSEMNVSTLELGDSALYLCASSRHLRGSTDTQYFGPGTRLTVL.

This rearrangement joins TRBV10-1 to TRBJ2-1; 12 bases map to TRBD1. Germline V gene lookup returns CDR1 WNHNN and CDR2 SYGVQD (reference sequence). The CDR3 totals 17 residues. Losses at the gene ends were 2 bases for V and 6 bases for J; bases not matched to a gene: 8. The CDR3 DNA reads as TGCGCCAGCAGTGAGGGGACAGGGGGCCCCTTACTCAATGAGCAGTTCTTC. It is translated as CASSEGTGGPLLNEQFF.

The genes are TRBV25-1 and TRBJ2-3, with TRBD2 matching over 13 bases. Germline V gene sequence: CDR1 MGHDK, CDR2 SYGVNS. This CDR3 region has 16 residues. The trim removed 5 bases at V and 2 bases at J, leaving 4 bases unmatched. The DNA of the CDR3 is TGTGCCAGCAGTTCCACTAGCGGGGGGGTCACAGATACGCAGTATTTT. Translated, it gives CASSSTSGGVTDTQYF.

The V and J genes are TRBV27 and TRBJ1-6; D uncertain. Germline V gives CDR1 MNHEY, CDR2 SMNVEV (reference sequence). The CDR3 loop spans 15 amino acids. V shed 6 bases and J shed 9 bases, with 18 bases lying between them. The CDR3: CASSLDRRSSSPLHF. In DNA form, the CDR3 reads TGTGCCAGCAGCCTGGATCGTCGAAGCAGTTCACCCCTCCACTTT.

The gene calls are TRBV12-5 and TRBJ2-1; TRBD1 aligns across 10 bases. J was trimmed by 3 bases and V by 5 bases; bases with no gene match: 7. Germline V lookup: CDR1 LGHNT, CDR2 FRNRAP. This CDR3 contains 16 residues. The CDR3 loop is CASGPPGQGNYNEQFF. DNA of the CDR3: TGTGCTAGTGGTCCCCCGGGACAGGGGAACTACAATGAGCAGTTCTTC.

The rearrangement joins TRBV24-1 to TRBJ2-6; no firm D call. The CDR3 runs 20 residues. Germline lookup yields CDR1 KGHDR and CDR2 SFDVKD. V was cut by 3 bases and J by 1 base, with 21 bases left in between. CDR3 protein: CATSDPTERQAKSGANVLTF. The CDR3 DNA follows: TGTGCCACCAGTGATCCGACCGAGAGACAAGCAAAGTCTGGGGCCAACGTCCTGACTTTC.

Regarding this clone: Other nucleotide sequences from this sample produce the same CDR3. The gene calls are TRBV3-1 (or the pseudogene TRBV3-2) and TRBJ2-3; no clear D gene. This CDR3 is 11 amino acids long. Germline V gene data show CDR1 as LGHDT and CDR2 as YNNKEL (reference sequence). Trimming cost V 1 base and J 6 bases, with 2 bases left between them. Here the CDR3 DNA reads TGTGCCAGCAGCCAAGCTGATACGCAGTATTTT. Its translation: CASSQADTQYF.

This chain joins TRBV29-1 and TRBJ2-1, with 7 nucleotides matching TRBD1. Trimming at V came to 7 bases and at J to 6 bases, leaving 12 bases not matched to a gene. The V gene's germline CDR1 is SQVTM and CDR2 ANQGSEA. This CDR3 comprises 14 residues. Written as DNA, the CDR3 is TGCAGCGCCCCTTCCGGACAGGTCCGCAATGAGCAGTTCTTC. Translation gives CSAPSGQVRNEQFF.

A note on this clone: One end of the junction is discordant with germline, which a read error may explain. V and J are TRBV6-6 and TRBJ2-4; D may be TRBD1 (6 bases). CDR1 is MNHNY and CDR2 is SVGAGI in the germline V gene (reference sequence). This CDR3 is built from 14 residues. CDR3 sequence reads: CASTYREQKNIQYF. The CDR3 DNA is TGTGCCAGCACTTACAGGGAGCAAAAAAACATTCAGTACTTC.

The CDR3 reads CASGPESNYGYTF. Here the CDR3 DNA reads TGTGCTAGTGGACCCGAATCTAACTATGGCTACACCTTC. The chain links TRBV12-5 to TRBJ1-2; D is unclear. V lost 6 bases and J 0 bases, leaving 8 bases between the germline ends. The CDR3 sequence is 13 residues long. Germline V CDR1 and CDR2: LGHNT, FRNRAP. Full variable domain (rest looked up from reference TRBV12-5 and TRBJ1-2): DARVTQTPRHKVTEMGQEVTMRCQPILGHNTVFWYRQTMMQGLELLAYFRNRAPLDDSGMPKDRFSAEMPDATLATLKIQPSEPRDSAVYFCASGPESNYGYTFGSGTRLTVV.

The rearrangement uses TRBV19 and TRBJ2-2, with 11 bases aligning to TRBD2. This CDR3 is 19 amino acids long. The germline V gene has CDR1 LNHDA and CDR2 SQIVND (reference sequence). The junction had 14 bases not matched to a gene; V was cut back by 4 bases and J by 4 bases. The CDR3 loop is CASSTDSGRAYVGTGELFF. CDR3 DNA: TGTGCCAGTAGTACCGATAGCGGGAGGGCCTATGTGGGCACCGGGGAGCTGTTTTTT. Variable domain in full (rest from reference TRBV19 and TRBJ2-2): DGGITQSPKYLFRKEGQNVTLSCEQNLNHDAMYWYRQDPGQGLRLIYYSQIVNDFQKGDIAEGYSVSREKKESFPLTVTSAQKNPTAFYLCASSTDSGRAYVGTGELFFGEGSRLTVL.

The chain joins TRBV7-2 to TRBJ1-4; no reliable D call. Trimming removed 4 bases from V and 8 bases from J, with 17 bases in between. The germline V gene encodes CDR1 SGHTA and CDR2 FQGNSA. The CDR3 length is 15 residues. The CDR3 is CASSYSWGAREKLFF. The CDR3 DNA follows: TGTGCCAGCAGCTATAGTTGGGGTGCTCGGGAAAAACTGTTTTTT.